Following are 23 T cell receptor beta chains from one sample sequenced in a study of identical twins. One entry per CDR3 protein, called by TCRdb with MiXCR from the 5' RACE reads. Of some 690,000 distinct CDR3 sequences listed, 21% were seen once; the top ten hold 4% to 4.5%. The sample also formed part of further work on T cells expressing NK-cell markers.

Sequenced sample: PBMCs. The receptors come from a woman younger than 35 in good health.

J is TRBJ2-3 and V is TRBV24-1; no definite D call. V shed 3 bases and J shed 6 bases, with 9 bases lying between them. Germline CDR1 KGHDR, CDR2 SFDVKD. The CDR3 consists of 13 residues. DNA for the CDR3: TGTGCCACCAGTGATCCAGGATCGGATACGCAGTATTTT. Protein sequence: CATSDPGSDTQYF.

The V gene is TRBV7-2, the J gene TRBJ2-1; D gene unclear. The CDR3 totals 14 residues. Germline V gene sequence: CDR1 SGHTA, CDR2 FQGNSA. The ends were cut back, 0 bases at V and 6 bases at J, with 9 bases in the middle. DNA for the CDR3: TGTGCCAGCAGCTTAGCGGGTCCTGCCAATGAGCAGTTCTTC. Translating gives CASSLAGPANEQFF. Based on the CDR3 plus reference TRBV7-2 and TRBJ2-1, the full variable domain is GAGVSQSPSNKVTEKGKDVELRCDPISGHTALYWYRQSLGQGLEFLIYFQGNSAPDKSGLPSDRFSAERTGGSVSTLTIQRTQQEDSAVYLCASSLAGPANEQFFGPGTRLTVL.

This rearrangement joins TRBV7-9 to TRBJ2-5; TRBD1 matches at 7 bases. V was pared by 5 bases and J by 1 base, with 4 bases of the junction left unmatched. The CDR3 is 14 residues long. Germline CDR1 is SEHNR and CDR2 is FQNEAQ (reference sequence). CDR3 residues: CASSQEGAQETQYF. CDR3 nucleotide sequence: TGTGCCAGCAGCCAAGAGGGGGCCCAAGAGACCCAGTACTTC.

The V and J genes are TRBV3-1 and TRBJ2-3; 13 bases fit TRBD2. The CDR3 covers 15 residues. The junction had 3 bases not matched to a gene; V was cut back by 7 bases and J by 2 bases. Germline CDR1 is LGHDT and CDR2 is YNNKEL (reference sequence). Here the CDR3 reads CASKTSGGPTDTQYF. In DNA, the CDR3 is TGTGCCAGCAAGACTAGCGGGGGGCCCACAGATACGCAGTATTTT.

In this sample, this clonotype turned up a few times. The chain links TRBV5-1 to TRBJ2-1; D is unclear. Germline CDR1 is SGHRS and CDR2 is YFSETQ. CDR3 length: 14 residues. Deletions cut 1 base from V and 5 bases from J, with 10 bases between. The CDR3 region has the DNA TGCGCCAGCAGCTTGTTGTTTACCAACAATGAGCAGTTCTTC. It yields the protein CASSLLFTNNEQFF. Full variable domain (remainder filled in from reference TRBV5-1 and TRBJ2-1): KAGVTQTPRYLIKTRGQQVTLSCSPISGHRSVSWYQQTPGQGLQFLFEYFSETQRNKGNFPGRFSGRQFSNSRSEMNVSTLELGDSALYLCASSLLFTNNEQFFGPGTRLTVL.

This clonotype came up many times. The CDR3 nucleotides read TGCAGCGTTCGAGGGGGGACCGGGGAGCTGTTTTTT. Translating it yields CSVRGGTGELFF. The chain joins TRBV29-1 to TRBJ2-2; D tentatively reads TRBD1 or TRBD2 (6 bases each). The germline V gene has CDR1 SQVTM and CDR2 ANQGSEA. The V gene lost 5 bases and the J gene lost 5 bases, with 9 bases spanning the gap. The length of the CDR3 is 12 residues.

This clonotype was counted only a few times. V is TRBV7-2 and J is TRBJ2-5, with D unresolved. Trimming removed 2 bases from V and 5 bases from J, with 12 bases in between. The CDR3 length is 14 residues. CDR1 SGHTA and CDR2 FQGNSA come from the germline V gene. The CDR3 region has the DNA TGTGCCAGCAGCTTATGGACGCGCAGCGAGACCCAGTACTTC. It encodes CASSLWTRSETQYF.

This clonotype was detected only a few times. This likely comes from a read error, as the CDR3 has no conserved phenylalanine or tryptophan at its end. Because the CDR3's place on the DNA is in doubt, the DNA is left out and the CDR3 is given as listed by TCRdb. This chain uses TRBV5-5 with TRBJ2-2; the table's D call TRBD2 went unverified against the DNA. Germline CDR1 is SGHKS and CDR2 is YYEKEE (reference sequence). From its first to its last residue, the CDR3 has 12 amino acids. CDR3 residues: CASSLGTTSSDY.

The rearrangement joins TRBV20-1 to TRBJ2-1; TRBD1 is a possible D gene (6 bases). Germline V gene data show CDR1 as DFQATT and CDR2 as SNEGSKA (reference sequence). The CDR3 length is 14 residues. V lost 4 bases and J lost 11, with 21 bases in between. The CDR3 region has the DNA TGCAGTGCTAACCCCGGGACAAGCCCGGGGAAGCAGTTCTTC. Its translation: CSANPGTSPGKQFF.

This clonotype was seen a few times. This chain links TRBV9 with TRBJ1-2, with TRBD1 matching 7 bases. Germline V gene data show CDR1 as SGDLS and CDR2 as YYNGEE. After removal of 0 bases from V and 6 bases from J, the junction contained 5 bases not matched to a gene. CDR3 length: 14 residues. CDR3 sequence reads: CASSVVPGGDGYTF. The CDR3 DNA reads as TGTGCCAGCAGCGTAGTACCAGGGGGGGATGGCTACACCTTC.

This clonotype was detected a few times. The chain uses TRBV9 and TRBJ1-1; 7 positions match TRBD1. The trim removed 4 bases at V and 2 bases at J, leaving 11 bases unmatched. The CDR3 runs 16 residues. The germline V gene encodes CDR1 SGDLS and CDR2 YYNGEE. CDR3 region: CASSLDRDRVNTEAFF. The CDR3 DNA sequence: TGTGCCAGCAGCCTAGACAGAGACAGGGTAAACACTGAAGCTTTCTTT.

Of note for this clonotype: This may be a read error, as it is one base from a much larger clone. The rearrangement uses TRBV9 and TRBJ2-3, with a weak D call TRBD2 (5 bases). V lost 0 bases and J 1 base, leaving 6 bases between the germline ends. Germline V lookup: CDR1 SGDLS, CDR2 YYNGEE. This CDR3 is built from 14 residues. The CDR3 is CASSVGGRTDTQYF. Written as DNA, the CDR3 is TGTGCCAGCAGCGTAGGCGGGCGCACAGATACGCAGTATTTT.

This clonotype was detected only a few times. The gene calls are TRBV10-2 and TRBJ2-7; TRBD2 matches at 7 bases. Germline CDR1 is WSHSY and CDR2 is SAAADI. The CDR3 has 13 residues. With 3 bases clipped from V and 6 bases from J, the junction kept 5 bases outside the gene matches. The CDR3 reads CASSDWEGSEQYF. CDR3 bases: TGCGCCAGCAGTGATTGGGAGGGAAGCGAGCAGTACTTC.

The V and J genes are TRBV12-3 or TRBV12-4 and TRBJ2-3; 8 bases agree with TRBD2. The CDR3 has 15 residues. The ends lost 3 bases at V and 4 bases at J; junction bases unmatched: 6. The DNA of the CDR3 is TGTGCCAGCAGTTTGGACGGGGGGGCTGCAGATACGCAGTATTTT. It translates to CASSLDGGAADTQYF.

This clonotype has more than one count but fewer than ten. The CDR3 reads CASIPSGGSYNEQFF. CDR3 bases: TGTGCCAGCATCCCTAGCGGGGGGTCGTACAATGAGCAGTTCTTC. V gene TRBV6-1 combines with J gene TRBJ2-1, with 11 nucleotides matching TRBD2. J gave up 4 bases and V 7 bases, and 6 bases lay outside the gene matches. The CDR3 is 15 residues long. Germline CDR1 and CDR2: MNHNS and SASEGT.

This clonotype was picked up many times. The rearrangement links TRBV20-1 to TRBJ2-1, with 9 nucleotides matching TRBD2. This CDR3 contains 18 residues. Trimming took 3 bases from V and 6 from J; bases not matched to a gene: 18. CDR1 and CDR2 from the germline V gene are DFQATT and SNEGSKA (reference sequence). CDR3 sequence: CSARDGGFSGGAANEQFF. The CDR3 coding sequence is TGCAGTGCTAGGGACGGAGGATTTAGCGGGGGCGCGGCCAATGAGCAGTTCTTC.

This clonotype was seen repeatedly, ten times or more. The chain uses TRBV7-9 and TRBJ2-7; either TRBD1 or TRBD2 may fit D (5 bases each). V was shortened by 3 bases and J by 1 base, with 10 bases between the two germline ends. The CDR3 runs 14 residues. CDR1 is SEHNR and CDR2 is FQNEAQ in the germline V gene (reference sequence). For the CDR3, the DNA is TGTGCCAGCAGCTTTCAGGGACCATCCTACGAGCAGTACTTC. Protein sequence: CASSFQGPSYEQYF.

A few counts support this clonotype. V gene TRBV6-2 or TRBV6-3 combines with J gene TRBJ2-2, with TRBD2 matching 10 bases. The V gene end was trimmed by 6 bases and the J gene end by 8 bases; junction bases not matched to a gene: 12. Germline V CDR1 and CDR2: MNHEY, SVGEGT. CDR3 length: 16 residues. Here the CDR3 DNA reads TGTGCCAGCAGCCGTACTAGCGGGGCCCTCTCGGGGGAGCTGTTTTTT. It is translated as CASSRTSGALSGELFF.

The chain is built from TRBV11-2 and TRBJ1-2; 9 bases fit TRBD1. The CDR3 contains 17 residues. The junction had 11 bases not matched to a gene; V was cut back by 6 bases and J by 0 bases. Germline CDR1 reads SGHAT; CDR2 reads FQNNGV. CDR3 residues: CASRPLQGALANYGYTF. CDR3 DNA sequence: TGTGCCAGCAGACCGTTACAGGGGGCTTTAGCTAACTATGGCTACACCTTC.

This chain links TRBV20-1 with TRBJ2-7; tentative D call: TRBD1 (7 bases). The CDR3 is 14 amino acids. Germline CDR1 reads DFQATT; CDR2 reads SNEGSKA (reference sequence). V was trimmed by 3 bases and J by 4 bases, leaving 16 bases between them. The CDR3 region is CSARRGPAGYEQYF. The CDR3 DNA sequence: TGCAGTGCTAGGAGGGGGCCGGCGGGGTACGAGCAGTACTTC.

V usage is TRBV5-1 and J usage is TRBJ2-1; 7 bases align to TRBD2. V was clipped by 0 bases and J by 8 bases; unmatched bases: 8. The CDR3 loop spans 15 amino acids. Per the germline V gene, CDR1 is SGHRS and CDR2 is YFSETQ. The CDR3 DNA is TGCGCCAGCAGCTTGGGCGGGAGTAACGGACATGAGCAGTTCTTC. Its translation is CASSLGGSNGHEQFF.

With respect to this clonotype: The junction departs from the called germline gene at one end, perhaps through a read error. V gene TRBV5-4 combines with J gene TRBJ1-4; D is unresolved. Germline V gene data show CDR1 as SGHNT and CDR2 as YYREEE (reference sequence). The CDR3 runs 15 residues. CDR3 sequence reads: CASSLGRNRNGKLFF. As DNA, the CDR3 is TGTGCCAGCAGCTTGGGACGGAATCGAAATGGAAAACTGTTTTTT.

The chain carries TRBV20-1 and TRBJ2-7; D might be TRBD2 (6 bases). Germline assignment: CDR1 DFQATT and CDR2 SNEGSKA (reference sequence). CDR3 length: 12 residues. The V and J ends lost 5 bases and 6 bases respectively, with 14 bases between them. For the CDR3, the DNA is TGCAGTGCTCCCTTTACTAGCCGCGAGCAGTACTTC. Protein sequence: CSAPFTSREQYF.